This is a list of T cell receptor beta chains from one sample in a study of graft-versus-host responses after intestinal transplantation. These receptors are not linked to any known antigen. Only in-frame clones appear in the TCRdb table, and some are missing; sequencing was by immunoSEQ multiplex PCR. The table shows more than 75,000 clones, with approximately 90% occurring only once. This specimen was unstimulated CD4+ T cells sorted from spleen or lymph node cells, taken before transplant. All receptors come from a human donor who was the organ donor for an intestinal transplant. The CDR3 runs from the conserved cysteine through the conserved F or W. The order of the fields is V gene, J gene, D gene, clone size, CDR3 protein, CDR3 DNA. The D gene is left open where the match is weak. Only part of the rows carry a size: once, few, many, or a class if the clone is expanded.

V gene: TRBV18
J gene: TRBJ2-2
D gene: TRBD1
clone size: .
CDR3 protein: CASSLGQGLNTGELFF
CDR3 DNA: TGTGCCAGCTCACTAGGACAGGGTCTGAACACCGGGGAGCTGTTTTTT

V gene: TRBV2
J gene: TRBJ2-3
D gene: TRBD1
clone size: .
CDR3 protein: CASRGDRFTDTQYF
CDR3 DNA: TGTGCCAGCAGGGGGGACAGGTTCACAGATACGCAGTATTTT

V gene: TRBV6-6
J gene: TRBJ2-7
D gene: TRBD1
clone size: .
CDR3 protein: CASSSWRTGAYEQYF
CDR3 DNA: TGTGCCAGCAGTTCGTGGCGGACAGGCGCCTACGAGCAGTACTTC

V gene: TRBV4-2
J gene: TRBJ2-1
D gene: TRBD2
clone size: .
CDR3 protein: CASSQDGAGLAGRNEQFF
CDR3 DNA: TGTGCCAGCAGCCAAGATGGGGCAGGACTAGCGGGGCGTAATGAGCAGTTCTTC

V gene: TRBV30
J gene: TRBJ1-1
D gene: .
clone size: .
CDR3 protein: CAWSVNRDTEAFF
CDR3 DNA: TGTGCCTGGAGTGTAAATAGAGACACTGAAGCTTTCTTT

V gene: TRBV20-1
J gene: TRBJ2-3
D gene: .
clone size: .
CDR3 protein: CSAERSGTQYF
CDR3 DNA: TGCAGTGCGGAGAGATCGGGTACGCAGTATTTT

V gene: TRBV27
J gene: TRBJ2-3
D gene: TRBD2
clone size: .
CDR3 protein: CASSRLAGGPPLGTDTQYF
CDR3 DNA: TGTGCCAGCAGCAGACTAGCGGGAGGGCCGCCTCTAGGCACAGATACGCAGTATTTT

V gene: TRBV19
J gene: TRBJ2-2
D gene: TRBD2
clone size: .
CDR3 protein: CASTKGREGRGGELFF
CDR3 DNA: TGTGCCAGTACCAAAGGGCGGGAGGGCCGGGGCGGGGAGCTGTTTTTT

V gene: TRBV5-1
J gene: TRBJ1-1
D gene: .
clone size: .
CDR3 protein: CASSYRGHSNTEAFF
CDR3 DNA: TGCGCCAGCAGCTACCGAGGACACTCGAACACTGAAGCTTTCTTT

V gene: TRBV30
J gene: TRBJ1-4
D gene: .
clone size: .
CDR3 protein: CAWSVDYRPTNEKLFF
CDR3 DNA: TGTGCCTGGAGTGTGGATTACAGACCAACTAATGAAAAACTGTTTTTT

V gene: TRBV7-3
J gene: TRBJ2-1
D gene: TRBD2
clone size: .
CDR3 protein: CASSLRGDNEQFF
CDR3 DNA: TGTGCCAGCAGCTTACGGGGGGACAATGAGCAGTTCTTC

V gene: TRBV28
J gene: TRBJ1-2
D gene: .
clone size: .
CDR3 protein: CASLRDGPYGYTF
CDR3 DNA: TGTGCCAGCCTGCGGGACGGACCCTATGGCTACACCTTC

V gene: TRBV2
J gene: TRBJ2-3
D gene: .
clone size: .
CDR3 protein: CASSPGLPTDTQYF
CDR3 DNA: TGTGCCAGCAGTCCCGGACTGCCCACAGATACGCAGTATTTT

V gene: TRBV29-1
J gene: TRBJ2-7
D gene: .
clone size: medium-sized
CDR3 protein: CSVDRGGYEQYF
CDR3 DNA: TGCAGCGTTGATAGGGGGGGCTACGAGCAGTACTTC

V gene: TRBV28
J gene: TRBJ2-3
D gene: .
clone size: .
CDR3 protein: CASSLLPGSTDTQYF
CDR3 DNA: TGTGCCAGCAGTTTATTACCCGGGAGCACAGATACGCAGTATTTT

V gene: TRBV6-5
J gene: TRBJ2-5
D gene: .
clone size: .
CDR3 protein: CASSYSPGDIETQYF
CDR3 DNA: TGTGCCAGCAGTTATAGTCCCGGGGACATTGAGACCCAGTACTTC

V gene: TRBV5-1
J gene: TRBJ1-1
D gene: .
clone size: .
CDR3 protein: CASSYTGRNTEAFF
CDR3 DNA: TGCGCCAGCAGCTATACCGGGAGGAACACTGAAGCTTTCTTT

V gene: TRBV5-1
J gene: TRBJ2-2
D gene: .
clone size: .
CDR3 protein: CASSLNTGELFF
CDR3 DNA: TGCGCCAGCAGCCTGAACACCGGGGAGCTGTTTTTT

V gene: TRBV6-4
J gene: TRBJ2-2
D gene: .
clone size: .
CDR3 protein: CASSRYSSMNTGELFF
CDR3 DNA: TGTGCCAGCAGTCGATATAGTTCCATGAACACCGGGGAGCTGTTTTTT

V gene: TRBV14
J gene: TRBJ2-3
D gene: TRBD2
clone size: once
CDR3 protein: CASSLLAGGYTDTQYF
CDR3 DNA: TGTGCCAGCAGCCTACTAGCGGGGGGCTACACAGATACGCAGTATTTT